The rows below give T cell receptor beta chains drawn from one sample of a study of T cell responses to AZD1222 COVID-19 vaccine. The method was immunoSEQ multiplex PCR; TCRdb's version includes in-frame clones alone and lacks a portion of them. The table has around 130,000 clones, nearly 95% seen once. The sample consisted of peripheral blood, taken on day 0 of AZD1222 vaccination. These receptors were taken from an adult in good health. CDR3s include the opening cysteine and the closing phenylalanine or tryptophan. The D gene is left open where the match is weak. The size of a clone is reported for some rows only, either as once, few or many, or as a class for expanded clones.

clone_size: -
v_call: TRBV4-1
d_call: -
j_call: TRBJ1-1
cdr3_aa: CASSQDQGSNRNTEAFF
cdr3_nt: TGCGCCAGCAGCCAAGATCAGGGTTCAAACCGCAACACTGAAGCTTTCTTT

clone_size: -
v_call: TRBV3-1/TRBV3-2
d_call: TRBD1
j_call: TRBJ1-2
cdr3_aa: CASSLTGDDYGYTF
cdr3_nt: TGTGCCAGCAGTCTGACAGGGGATGACTATGGCTACACCTTC

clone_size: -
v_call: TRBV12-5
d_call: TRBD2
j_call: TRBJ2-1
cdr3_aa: CASAGLARDNEQFF
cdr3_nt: TGTGCTAGTGCCGGACTAGCTCGGGACAATGAGCAGTTCTTC

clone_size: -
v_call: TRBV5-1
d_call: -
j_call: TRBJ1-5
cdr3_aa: CASSLDPGWGQPQHF
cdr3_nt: TGCGCCAGCAGCTTGGATCCGGGGTGGGGACAGCCCCAGCATTTT

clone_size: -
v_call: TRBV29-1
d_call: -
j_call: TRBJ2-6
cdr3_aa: CSAVGAEGSGANVLTF
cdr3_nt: TGCAGCGCGGTGGGAGCCGAGGGCTCTGGGGCCAACGTCCTGACTTTC

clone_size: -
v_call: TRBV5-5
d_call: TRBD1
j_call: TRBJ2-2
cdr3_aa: CASSLVRTGGAGELFF
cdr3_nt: TGTGCCAGCAGCTTGGTGCGGACAGGGGGGGCCGGGGAGCTGTTTTTT

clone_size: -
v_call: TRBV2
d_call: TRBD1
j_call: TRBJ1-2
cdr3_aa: CASSRWTGRYGYTF
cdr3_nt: TGTGCCAGCAGCCGATGGACAGGCCGCTATGGCTACACCTTC

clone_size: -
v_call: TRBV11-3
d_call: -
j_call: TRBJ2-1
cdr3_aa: CASSLSDGTYNEQFF
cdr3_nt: TGTGCCAGCAGCCTTTCGGACGGAACCTACAATGAGCAGTTCTTC

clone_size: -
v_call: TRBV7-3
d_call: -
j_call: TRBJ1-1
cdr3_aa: CASSPMGDTEAFF
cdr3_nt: TGTGCCAGCAGCCCTATGGGGGACACTGAAGCTTTCTTT

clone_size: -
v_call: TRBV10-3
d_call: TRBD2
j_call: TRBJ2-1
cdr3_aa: CAISEGLAGGLEFF
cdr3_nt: TGTGCCATCAGTGAGGGACTAGCGGGGGGGCTCGAGTTCTTC

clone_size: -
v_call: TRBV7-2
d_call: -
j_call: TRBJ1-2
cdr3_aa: CASSLVGVGYTF
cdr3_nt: TGTGCCAGCAGCTTAGTAGGGGTTGGCTACACCTTC

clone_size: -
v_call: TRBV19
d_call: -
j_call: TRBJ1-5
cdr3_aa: CASSAAVLRPQHF
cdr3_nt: TGTGCCAGTAGTGCGGCGGTCTTACGGCCCCAGCATTTT

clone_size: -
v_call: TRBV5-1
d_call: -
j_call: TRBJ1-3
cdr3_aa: CASSSLPSGNTIYF
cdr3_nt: TGCGCCAGCAGCTCCCTTCCAAGTGGAAACACCATATATTTT

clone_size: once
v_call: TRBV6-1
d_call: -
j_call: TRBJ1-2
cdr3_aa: CASSEVGGLRGYTF
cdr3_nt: TGTGCCAGCAGTGAAGTCGGGGGGCTGAGGGGCTACACCTTC

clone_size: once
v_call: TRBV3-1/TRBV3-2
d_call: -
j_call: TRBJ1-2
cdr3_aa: CASSQGTYGYTF
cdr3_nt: TGTGCCAGCAGCCAGGGGACGTATGGCTACACCTTC

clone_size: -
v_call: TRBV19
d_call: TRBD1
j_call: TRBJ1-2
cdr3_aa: CASTAQGQGYSRYGYTF
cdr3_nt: TGTGCCAGTACGGCTCAGGGACAGGGTTATTCTAGGTATGGCTACACCTTC

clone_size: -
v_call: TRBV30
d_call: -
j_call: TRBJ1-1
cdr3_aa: CAWSARDAWANTEAFF
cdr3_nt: TGTGCCTGGAGTGCCCGGGACGCATGGGCCAACACTGAAGCTTTCTTT

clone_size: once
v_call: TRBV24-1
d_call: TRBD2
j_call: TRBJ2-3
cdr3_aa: CATSDAGGDTQYF
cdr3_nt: TGTGCCACCAGTGATGCCGGGGGGGATACGCAGTATTTT

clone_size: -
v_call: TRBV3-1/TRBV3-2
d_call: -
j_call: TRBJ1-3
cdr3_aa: CASSPGGGGNTIYF
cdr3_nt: TGTGCCAGCAGCCCGGGAGGAGGTGGAAACACCATATATTTT

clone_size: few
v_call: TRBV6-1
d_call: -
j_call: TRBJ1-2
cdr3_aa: CASTLTGARNYGYTF
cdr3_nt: TGTGCCAGCACCTTGACGGGAGCCCGAAACTATGGCTACACCTTC

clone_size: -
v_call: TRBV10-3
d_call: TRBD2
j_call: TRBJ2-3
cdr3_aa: CAISSSGGTDTQYF
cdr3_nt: TGTGCCATCAGTTCTAGCGGGGGCACAGATACGCAGTATTTT

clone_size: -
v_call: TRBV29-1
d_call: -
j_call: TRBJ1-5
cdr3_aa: CSVEGLPGEPQHF
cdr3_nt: TGCAGCGTTGAAGGCCTACCCGGGGAGCCCCAGCATTTT

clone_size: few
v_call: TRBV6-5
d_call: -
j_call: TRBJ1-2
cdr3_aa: CASSSGINYGYTF
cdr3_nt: TGTGCCAGCAGTTCAGGGATTAACTATGGCTACACCTTC

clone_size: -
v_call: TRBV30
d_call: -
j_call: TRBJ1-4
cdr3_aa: CACRLRPPANEKLFF
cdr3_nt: TGTGCCTGTCGTCTTCGCCCCCCGGCTAATGAAAAACTGTTTTTT

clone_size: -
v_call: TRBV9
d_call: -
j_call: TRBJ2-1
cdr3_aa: CASSAQGGYNEQFF
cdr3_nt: TGTGCCAGCAGCGCACAGGGGGGGTACAATGAGCAGTTCTTC

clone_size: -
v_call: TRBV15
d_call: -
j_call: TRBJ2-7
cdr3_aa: CATSSDTGTHEQYF
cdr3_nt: TGTGCCACCAGCAGTGATACCGGGACCCACGAGCAGTACTTC

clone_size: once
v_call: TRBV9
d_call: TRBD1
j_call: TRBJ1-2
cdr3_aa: CASSRRGQGGDYGYTF
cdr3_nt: TGTGCCAGCAGCAGACGGGGACAGGGAGGGGACTATGGCTACACCTTC

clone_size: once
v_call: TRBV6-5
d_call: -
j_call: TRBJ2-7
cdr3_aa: CASSYAGGTGYEQYF
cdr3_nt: TGTGCCAGTAGTTACGCCGGGGGCACTGGATACGAGCAGTACTTC

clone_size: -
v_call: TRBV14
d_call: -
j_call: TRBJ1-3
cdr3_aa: CASSQGSVIYF
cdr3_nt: TGTGCCAGCAGCCAAGGTTCTGTCATATATTTT

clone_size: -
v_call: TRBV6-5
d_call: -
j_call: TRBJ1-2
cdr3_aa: CASSYGGEHGYTF
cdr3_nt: TGTGCCAGCAGTTACGGAGGGGAGCATGGCTACACCTTC

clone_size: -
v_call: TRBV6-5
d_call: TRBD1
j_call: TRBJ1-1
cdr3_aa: CASRDDRGPRAFF
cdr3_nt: TGTGCCAGCAGGGATGACAGGGGCCCGCGAGCTTTCTTT

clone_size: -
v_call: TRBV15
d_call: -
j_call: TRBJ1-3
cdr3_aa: CATGLSGGAGNTIYF
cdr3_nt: TGTGCCACCGGGCTGTCTGGGGGAGCTGGAAACACCATATATTTT

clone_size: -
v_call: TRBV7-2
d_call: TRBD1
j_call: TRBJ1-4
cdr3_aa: CASSLWQGATNEKLFF
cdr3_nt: TGTGCCAGCAGCTTATGGCAGGGGGCGACTAATGAAAAACTGTTTTTT

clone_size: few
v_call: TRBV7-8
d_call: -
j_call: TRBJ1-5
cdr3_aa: CASQRGGGNQPQHF
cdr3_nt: TGTGCCAGCCAGCGGGGGGGCGGGAATCAGCCCCAGCATTTT

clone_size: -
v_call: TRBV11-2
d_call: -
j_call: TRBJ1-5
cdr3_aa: CASSLTRDLTQHF
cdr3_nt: TGTGCCAGCAGCTTAACCCGGGACCTGACCCAGCATTTT

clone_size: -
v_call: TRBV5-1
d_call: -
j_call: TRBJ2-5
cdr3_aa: CASSLAPAGEETQYF
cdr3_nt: TGCGCCAGCAGCTTGGCCCCGGCAGGGGAAGAGACCCAGTACTTC

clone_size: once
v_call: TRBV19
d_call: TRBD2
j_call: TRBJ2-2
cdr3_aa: CASTGGPSNTGELFF
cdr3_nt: TGTGCCAGTACGGGGGGGCCCTCGAACACCGGGGAGCTGTTTTTT

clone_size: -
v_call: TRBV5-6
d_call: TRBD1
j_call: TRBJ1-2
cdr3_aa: CASSLRTGGSLGGYTF
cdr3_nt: TGTGCCAGCAGCCTACGGACAGGGGGAAGCTTAGGGGGCTACACCTTC

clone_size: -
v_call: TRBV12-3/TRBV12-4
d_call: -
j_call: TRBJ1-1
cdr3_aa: CASSPVRVGAFF
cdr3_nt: TGTGCCAGCAGTCCAGTCAGGGTCGGAGCTTTCTTT

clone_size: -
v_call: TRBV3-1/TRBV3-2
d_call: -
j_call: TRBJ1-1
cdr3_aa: CASSQFRRDLRARYTEAFF
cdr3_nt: TGTGCCAGCAGCCAATTCCGCAGGGACCTAAGGGCCAGGTACACTGAAGCTTTCTTT

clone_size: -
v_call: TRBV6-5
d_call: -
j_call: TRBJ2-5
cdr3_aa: CASSSRVQETQYF
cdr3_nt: TGTGCCAGCAGTTCCCGAGTCCAAGAGACCCAGTACTTC

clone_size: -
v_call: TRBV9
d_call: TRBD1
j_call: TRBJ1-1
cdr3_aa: CASSAGQGAEAFF
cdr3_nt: TGTGCCAGCAGCGCGGGACAGGGAGCTGAAGCTTTCTTT

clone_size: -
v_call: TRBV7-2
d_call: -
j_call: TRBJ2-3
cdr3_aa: CASSLAWGRSTDTQYF
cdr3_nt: TGTGCCAGCAGCTTAGCCTGGGGCCGTAGCACAGATACGCAGTATTTT

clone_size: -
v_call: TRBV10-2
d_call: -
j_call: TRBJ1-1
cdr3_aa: CASSARGVTEAFF
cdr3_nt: TGCGCCAGCAGTGCTAGAGGGGTCACTGAAGCTTTCTTT

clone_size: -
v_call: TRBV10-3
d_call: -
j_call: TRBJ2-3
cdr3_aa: CAISASTPGTSLDTQYF
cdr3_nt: TGTGCCATCAGTGCATCAACTCCCGGGACTTCCCTAGATACGCAGTATTTT

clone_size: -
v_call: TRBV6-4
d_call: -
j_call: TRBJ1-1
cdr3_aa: CASSATGSTEAFF
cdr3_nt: TGTGCCAGCAGCGCTACAGGGTCCACTGAAGCTTTCTTT

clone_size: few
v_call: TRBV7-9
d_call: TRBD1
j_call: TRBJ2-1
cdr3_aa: CASSSRAPGGNRLNEQFF
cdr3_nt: TGTGCCAGCAGCTCCAGGGCCCCAGGGGGTAATAGGTTAAATGAGCAGTTCTTC

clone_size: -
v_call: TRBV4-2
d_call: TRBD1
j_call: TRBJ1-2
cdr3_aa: CASSQGTGLIYGYTF
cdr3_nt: TGTGCCAGCAGCCAAGGGACAGGGCTTATTTATGGCTACACCTTC

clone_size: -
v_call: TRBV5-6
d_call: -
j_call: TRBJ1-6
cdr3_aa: CASSLRLATSSYNSPLHF
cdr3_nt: TGTGCCAGCAGCTTACGTCTGGCGACGAGCTCCTATAATTCACCCCTCCACTTT

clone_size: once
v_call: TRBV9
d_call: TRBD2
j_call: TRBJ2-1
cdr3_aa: CASSPSGGSYEQFF
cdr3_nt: TGTGCCAGCAGCCCAAGCGGGGGTAGTTATGAGCAGTTCTTC

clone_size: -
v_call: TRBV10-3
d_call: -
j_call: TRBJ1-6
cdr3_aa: CAISPEGRGVPLHF
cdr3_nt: TGTGCCATCAGTCCAGAGGGCAGGGGTGTCCCCCTCCACTTT

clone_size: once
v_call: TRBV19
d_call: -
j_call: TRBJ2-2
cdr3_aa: CASSFPGGGTGELFF
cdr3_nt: TGTGCCAGTAGTTTCCCCGGAGGGGGGACCGGGGAGCTGTTTTTT

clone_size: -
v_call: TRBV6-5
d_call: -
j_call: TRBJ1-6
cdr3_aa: CASTQGLNSPLHF
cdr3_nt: TGTGCCAGCACACAGGGATTGAATTCACCCCTCCACTTT

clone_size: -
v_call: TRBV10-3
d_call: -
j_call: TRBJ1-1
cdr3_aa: CAIRPTGNTEAFF
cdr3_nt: TGTGCCATCAGACCGACAGGGAACACTGAAGCTTTCTTT

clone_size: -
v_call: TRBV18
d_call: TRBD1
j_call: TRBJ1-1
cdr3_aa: CASSPQGQGATEAFF
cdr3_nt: TGTGCCAGCTCACCACAAGGACAGGGGGCCACTGAAGCTTTCTTT

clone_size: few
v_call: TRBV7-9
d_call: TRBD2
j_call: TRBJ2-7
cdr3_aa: CASSSIRTSGGDYEQYF
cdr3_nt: TGTGCCAGCAGCTCTATACGGACTAGCGGGGGGGACTACGAGCAGTACTTC

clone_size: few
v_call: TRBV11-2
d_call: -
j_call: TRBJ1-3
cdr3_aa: CASSRDGVGVNTIYF
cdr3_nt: TGTGCCAGCAGCCGCGACGGGGTGGGAGTAAACACCATATATTTT

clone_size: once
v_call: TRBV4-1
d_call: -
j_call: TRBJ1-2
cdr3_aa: CASSQHTTGTKF
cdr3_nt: TGCGCCAGCAGCCAACACACAACCGGGACCAAATTC

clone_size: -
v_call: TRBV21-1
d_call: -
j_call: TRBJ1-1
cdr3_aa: CASKKRTALWRWTEAFF
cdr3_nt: TGTGCCAGCAAAAAGAGGACAGCGTTATGGAGGTGGACTGAAGCTTTCTTT